These 8 T cell receptor beta chains share one sample of origin, sequenced in a study of shared clonotypes between healthy human individuals. Only in-frame clones appear in the TCRdb table, and some are missing; sequencing was by immunoSEQ multiplex PCR. The table has over 2 million clones, around 90% seen once; the top ten hold approximately 0.41%. Specimen: naive CD4+ T cells from PBMCs. Subset noted: CD45RA+ positively selected. These receptors all come from a man between 18 and 29 years old in good health. Some clones in this sample may be carry-over from other donors' samples.

This chain uses TRBV6-5 with TRBJ2-7, with D maybe TRBD2 (6 bases). Germline V gene lookup returns CDR1 MNHEY and CDR2 SVGAGI. V lost 2 bases, J lost 3 bases, and 17 bases lay in between. The CDR3 extends over 16 amino acids. The DNA of the CDR3 is TGTGCCAGCAGTTACGGGTTACCTAGCGTTTACTACGAGCAGTACTTC. It translates to CASSYGLPSVYYEQYF.

The chain links TRBV10-3 to TRBJ2-3, with D uncertain. Germline V CDR1 and CDR2: ENHRY, SYGVKD. Trimming removed 0 bases from V and 0 bases from J, with 10 bases in between. The CDR3 has 16 residues. CDR3 sequence: CAISESSFGSTDTQYF. The CDR3 DNA reads TGTGCCATCAGTGAGTCAAGTTTCGGCAGCACAGATACGCAGTATTTT.

This clone was observed a single time. This chain joins TRBV5-1 and TRBJ2-2; 8 bases fit TRBD2. The J segment lost 4 bases and the V segment lost 1 base, leaving 12 bases of the junction unmatched. The CDR3 totals 18 residues. Germline lookup yields CDR1 SGHRS and CDR2 YFSETQ. CDR3 bases: TGCGCCAGCAGCTTGATGGGACTAGTAGCGGGTAGCACCGGGGAGCTGTTTTTT. This gives the protein CASSLMGLVAGSTGELFF. The variable domain in full, with the rest retrieved from reference TRBV5-1 and TRBJ2-2, is KAGVTQTPRYLIKTRGQQVTLSCSPISGHRSVSWYQQTPGQGLQFLFEYFSETQRNKGNFPGRFSGRQFSNSRSEMNVSTLELGDSALYLCASSLMGLVAGSTGELFFGEGSRLTVL.

The chain joins TRBV2 to TRBJ1-5, with D hard to call. The V gene lost 6 bases and the J gene lost 4 bases, with 7 bases spanning the gap. Germline V gives CDR1 SNHLY, CDR2 FYNNEI. The CDR3 runs to 12 residues. CDR3 in DNA: TGTGCCAGCAGGGATATAAATCAGCCCCAGCATTTT. Translation gives CASRDINQPQHF.

The chain uses TRBV18 and TRBJ2-5; TRBD2 aligns across 7 bases. CDR1 and CDR2 from the germline V gene are KGHSH and LQKENI. The CDR3 sequence is 14 residues long. Trimming took 3 bases from V and 2 from J; bases not matched to a gene: 3. The CDR3 DNA reads TGTGCCAGCTCACCCACTAGCGATCAAGAGACCCAGTACTTC. This sequence encodes CASSPTSDQETQYF.

The J gene is TRBJ2-7, the V gene TRBV25-1, with 10 bases matching TRBD2. The CDR3 is 13 amino acids. CDR1 MGHDK and CDR2 SYGVNS come from the germline V gene. V was pared by 8 bases and J by 5 bases, with 6 bases of the junction left unmatched. The CDR3 spells CASGPSGRDEQYF. The CDR3 nucleotides read TGTGCCAGCGGTCCTAGCGGGAGAGACGAGCAGTACTTC.

The chain links TRBV9 to TRBJ2-3; 9 bases are a match to TRBD2. The CDR3 length is 14 residues. Germline V lookup: CDR1 SGDLS, CDR2 YYNGEE. V lost 3 bases to trimming and J lost 10 bases; unmatched junction nucleotides: 9. The chain's CDR3 is CASSARGLATAQYF. In nucleotides, the CDR3 is TGTGCCAGCAGCGCCCGCGGACTAGCGACGGCGCAGTATTTT.

This rearrangement joins TRBV5-6 to TRBJ2-7, with 13 bases lining up with TRBD2. Trimming at V came to 4 bases and at J to 2 bases, leaving 3 bases not matched to a gene. Germline CDR1 and CDR2: SGHDT and YYEEEE. The CDR3 is 15 amino acids. CDR3 loop: CASSGTSGNPYEQYF. CDR3 nucleotide sequence: TGTGCCAGCAGCGGGACTAGCGGGAACCCCTACGAGCAGTACTTC. Full variable domain (rest looked up from reference TRBV5-6 and TRBJ2-7): DAGVTQSPTHLIKTRGQQVTLRCSPKSGHDTVSWYQQALGQGPQFIFQYYEEEERQRGNFPDRFSGHQFPNYSSELNVNALLLGDSALYLCASSGTSGNPYEQYFGPGTRLTVT.